The 7 T cell receptor beta chains reported below all come from one sample, sequenced in a study of OX40 agonist ivuxolimab in advanced cancers. The library was generated by the immunoSEQ multiplex PCR assay. In TCRdb, the immuneACCESS table is reduced to in-frame sequences with V and J assigned. These tables do not hold every clone; where another copy was compared, an unresolved V gene accounts for under half, and the others remain unexplained. The sample data list about 68,000 clones, and 83% of these were observed just once. Of the sample, under 1.5% falls within the top ten clones. The material sequenced was CD4+ or CD8+ T cells sorted from blood, taken in a trial of the OX40 agonist ivuxolimab. These receptors were obtained from an adult with an advanced solid tumor such as melanoma, head and neck, liver or kidney cancer.

The chain recombines TRBV5-5 with TRBJ2-7; 12 positions match TRBD1. V shed 3 bases and J 7 bases; nucleotides not matched to a gene: 8. Germline CDR1 is SGHKS and CDR2 is YYEKEE (reference sequence). The CDR3 spans 15 residues. The CDR3 nucleotides are TGTGCCAGCAGCTCGCCGGGACAGGGGGCGCGAGAGCAGTACTTC. This translates into CASSSPGQGAREQYF.

The chain is built from TRBV5-5 and TRBJ1-5; 9 nucleotides line up with TRBD1. Germline V CDR1 and CDR2: SGHKS, YYEKEE (reference sequence). The CDR3 is 17 residues long. V lost 0 bases, J lost 0 bases, and 4 bases stayed unmatched. CDR3 in DNA: TGTGCCAGCAGCTTGGCAGGGGACAGGGTTAGCAATCAGCCCCAGCATTTT. It specifies CASSLAGDRVSNQPQHF.

The rearrangement links TRBV27 to TRBJ1-4; possibly TRBD1 for D (5 bases). This CDR3 is 14 amino acids long. The germline CDR1 and CDR2 sequences are MNHEY and SMNVEV (reference sequence). Trimming cost V 2 bases and J 7 bases, with 11 bases left between them. CDR3 DNA sequence: TGTGCCAGCAGTTTAAGCAGGGTTCGTGAAAAACTGTTTTTT. The encoded protein is CASSLSRVREKLFF.

J is TRBJ1-1 and V is TRBV5-1; D perhaps matches TRBD1 (5 bases). CDR3 size: 13 residues. The V gene lost 4 bases and the J gene lost 1 base, with 8 bases spanning the gap. Per germline, CDR1 SGHRS and CDR2 YFSETQ. The CDR3 nucleotides read TGCGCCAGCAGCCGCACAGGGAACACTGAAGCTTTCTTT. Translating it yields CASSRTGNTEAFF.

Turning to this clone: The same CDR3 can be traced to other DNA sequences in this sample. The CDR3 loop is CASSLGGRSGVGETQYF. The CDR3 bases are TGTGCCAGCAGCTTAGGGGGTCGCTCGGGGGTAGGTGAGACCCAGTACTTC. The V and J genes are TRBV11-1 and TRBJ2-5, with TRBD2 as a possible D gene (6 bases). With 1 base removed from V and 5 bases from J, the gap between germline ends came to 20 bases. The CDR3 totals 17 residues. Germline-derived CDR1 and CDR2 are SGHAT and FQDESV (reference sequence).

The gene calls are TRBV7-2 and TRBJ2-7, with 8 bases lining up with TRBD1. Germline CDR1 is SGHTA and CDR2 is FQGNSA. This CDR3 region has 18 residues. J was trimmed by 6 bases and V by 3 bases; bases with no gene match: 19. CDR3 amino acids: CASSFGQGALALLSEQYF. The CDR3 DNA sequence: TGTGCCAGCAGCTTTGGGCAGGGGGCCCTCGCCCTTCTATCCGAGCAGTACTTC.

The chain couples TRBV6-1 to TRBJ1-2; unclear D gene. From germline, CDR1 is MNHNS and CDR2 SASEGT. V was cut by 1 base and J by 1 base, with 4 bases left in between. The CDR3 has 13 amino acids. DNA for the CDR3: TGTGCCAGCAGTGAAGTGGTTAACTATGGCTACACCTTC. Amino acid sequence: CASSEVVNYGYTF.